Listed below are T cell receptor beta chains from one sample, sequenced in a study of Graves' ophthalmopathy and Graves' hyperthyroidism. TCRdb fed the multiplex PCR reads into MiXCR, producing one record per CDR3 protein. The sample has a few hundred thousand distinct CDR3 sequences, about 17% seen once. Sequencing used peripheral blood. The receptors come from an adult man with Graves' ophthalmopathy. The CDR3 runs from the conserved cysteine through the conserved F or W. Fields, in order: CDR3 protein, CDR3 DNA, clone size, V gene, J gene, D gene. A D gene is named only where the DNA matches it firmly. Some rows have no size entry. The others give once, few or many, or a class for an expanded clone.

CASNRAGTGVEEQYF	TGTGCCAGCAACCGAGCCGGGACAGGGGTTGAGGAGCAGTACTTC	many	TRBV12-3/TRBV12-4	TRBJ2-7	TRBD1
CASRLGASNYGYTF	TGTGCCAGCAGGCTAGGGGCAAGTAACTATGGCTACACCTTC	few	TRBV6-1	TRBJ1-2	-
CASSRAHEQYF	TGTGCCAGCAGCCGGGCCCACGAGCAGTACTTC	few	TRBV3-1	TRBJ2-7	-
CASSEYREAGYTF	TGTGCCAGCAGTGAATACAGGGAGGCTGGCTACACCTTC	many	TRBV27	TRBJ1-2	-
CASSTGTGSSYEQYF	TGTGCCAGCAGTACCGGGACAGGGAGCTCCTACGAGCAGTACTTC	-	TRBV6-1	TRBJ2-7	TRBD1
CASSLATGRSYEQYF	TGTGCCAGCAGCTTAGCGACAGGTCGCTCCTACGAGCAGTACTTC	many	TRBV7-2	TRBJ2-7	-
CASSYLDTIYF	TGTGCCAGCAGTTACCTGGACACCATATATTTT	many	TRBV12-3/TRBV12-4	TRBJ1-3	-
CASSLEYVAETQYF	TGTGCCAGCAGCTTGGAATACGTAGCGGAGACCCAGTACTTC	-	TRBV5-5	TRBJ2-5	-
CASSLAENYGYTF	TGCGCCAGCAGCTTGGCCGAGAACTATGGCTACACCTTC	many	TRBV5-1	TRBJ1-2	-
CASTQQGLTYSYEQYF	TGTGCCAGCACCCAACAGGGACTAACCTACTCCTACGAGCAGTACTTC	many	TRBV2	TRBJ2-7	-
CAWRDRGEQYF	TGTGCCTGGAGGGACAGGGGCGAGCAGTACTTC	many	TRBV30	TRBJ2-7	TRBD1
CASSLPTGGMRGYTF	TGTGCCAGCAGTTTACCGACAGGGGGCATGCGGGGCTACACCTTC	once	TRBV6-5	TRBJ1-2	TRBD1
CASGGTSGTYEQYF	TGTGCCAGCGGGGGGACTAGCGGGACTTACGAGCAGTACTTC	-	TRBV6-1	TRBJ2-7	TRBD2
CASRDRKRQPQHF	TGTGCCAGCAGGGACAGGAAACGGCAGCCCCAGCATTTT	many	TRBV28	TRBJ1-5	TRBD1
CANSYSTGSETQYF	TGTGCCAACAGTTACTCGACGGGGTCCGAGACCCAGTACTTC	many	TRBV6-4	TRBJ2-5	-
CASSQDWRQGRETQYF	TGTGCCAGCAGCCAAGATTGGAGGCAGGGACGAGAGACCCAGTACTTC	many	TRBV3-1	TRBJ2-5	-
CASTAGGNNIQYF	TGTGCCAGCACGGCGGGAGGAAATAACATTCAGTACTTC	many	TRBV6-1	TRBJ2-4	TRBD2
CASSQAASGTYEQYF	TGCGCCAGCAGCCAAGCGGCTAGCGGTACCTACGAGCAGTACTTC	-	TRBV4-1	TRBJ2-7	TRBD2
CASSVGGPAGELFF	TGTGCCAGCAGTGTGGGGGGGCCGGCCGGGGAGCTGTTTTTT	many	TRBV6-4	TRBJ2-2	-
CASSRTSGGSSDYEQYF	TGTGCCAGCAGTCGGACTAGCGGGGGGAGTTCAGACTACGAGCAGTACTTC	few	TRBV6-4	TRBJ2-7	TRBD2
CASLPRAGDGYTF	TGTGCCAGCCTCCCCCGGGCAGGGGATGGCTACACCTTC	-	TRBV6-1	TRBJ1-2	-
CANVVFSYNSPLHF	TGTGCCAACGTAGTTTTCTCCTATAATTCACCCCTCCACTTT	many	TRBV14	TRBJ1-6	-
CASSYLSGELFF	TGTGCCAGCAGTTACTTGTCCGGGGAGCTGTTTTTT	-	TRBV6-2/TRBV6-3	TRBJ2-2	-
CASSIWGTGAKGETQYF	TGTGCCAGTAGTATTTGGGGGACAGGGGCAAAGGGAGAGACCCAGTACTTC	many	TRBV19	TRBJ2-5	TRBD1
CASSLQGKDYGYTF	TGTGCCAGCAGCTTACAGGGGAAGGACTATGGCTACACCTTC	many	TRBV7-9	TRBJ1-2	-
CSVAVNTEAFF	TGCAGTGTTGCAGTGAACACTGAAGCTTTCTTT	many	TRBV20-1	TRBJ1-1	-
CAISERSRDYGYTF	TGTGCCATCAGTGAGCGGTCGAGGGATTATGGCTACACCTTC	many	TRBV10-3	TRBJ1-2	-
CASKGAGTQYF	TGTGCCAGCAAGGGGGCGGGAACGCAGTATTTT	many	TRBV6-1	TRBJ2-3	-
CASQDRVYEQYF	TGTGCCAGCCAGGACAGGGTCTACGAGCAGTACTTC	many	TRBV28	TRBJ2-7	TRBD1
CAITGFNTEAFF	TGTGCCATAACAGGGTTTAACACTGAAGCTTTCTTT	-	TRBV7-9	TRBJ1-1	-
CAWSDDRGGQPQHF	TGTGCCTGGAGTGATGACAGGGGAGGTCAGCCCCAGCATTTT	many	TRBV30	TRBJ1-5	TRBD1
CASSFGNANYGYTF	TGTGCCAGCAGTTTCGGCAACGCTAACTATGGCTACACCTTC	many	TRBV12-3/TRBV12-4	TRBJ1-2	-
CASSRPGPKSIQYF	TGTGCCAGCAGCCGACCGGGTCCCAAGAGCATTCAGTACTTC	many	TRBV6-2/TRBV6-3	TRBJ2-4	-
CASREDRVADEQYF	TGTGCCAGCAGGGAAGACAGGGTAGCCGACGAGCAGTACTTC	many	TRBV2	TRBJ2-7	TRBD1
CASSLTDKQRTGELSF	TGTGCCAGCAGCCTAACGGATAAACAGCGAACCGGGGAGCTGTCTTTT	-	TRBV7-3	TRBJ2-2	-
CASGGQQGGLFETQYF	TGTGCCAGCGGGGGTCAACAGGGTGGGTTGTTCGAGACCCAGTACTTC	-	TRBV2	TRBJ2-5	-
CASSHGGETQYF	TGTGCCAGCAGCCACGGGGGAGAGACCCAGTACTTC	-	TRBV3-1	TRBJ2-5	-
CASSVSYWELDQPQHF	TGTGCCAGCAGTGTTAGTTATTGGGAACTCGATCAGCCCCAGCATTTT	many	TRBV6-1	TRBJ1-5	-
CASSLRGVGPLHF	TGTGCCAGCAGCTTAAGGGGCGTTGGGCCCCTCCACTTT	many	TRBV7-3	TRBJ1-6	-
CASSSMGGQPMNTEAFF	TGTGCCAGCAGCTCAATGGGAGGACAGCCCATGAACACTGAAGCTTTCTTT	many	TRBV7-2	TRBJ1-1	-
CASSLWGQVNTEAFF	TGCGCCAGCAGCTTGTGGGGACAGGTGAACACTGAAGCTTTCTTT	many	TRBV5-1	TRBJ1-1	TRBD1
CSVEGEAFF	TGCAGCGTTGAAGGGGAAGCTTTCTTT	many	TRBV29-1	TRBJ1-1	-
CASSVARQGVDGYIF	TGTGCCAGCAGCGTAGCTCGACAGGGGGTGGATGGCTACATCTTC	-	TRBV9	TRBJ1-2	TRBD1
CASSYRWTDVTGELFF	TGTGCCAGCAGTTACAGGTGGACGGACGTCACCGGGGAGCTGTTTTTT	many	TRBV11-1	TRBJ2-2	-
CAIRREGGNIQYF	TGTGCCATCAGGAGGGAGGGCGGAAACATTCAGTACTTC	many	TRBV10-3	TRBJ2-4	TRBD2
CSARPSDRTFEQYF	TGCAGTGCTAGACCTTCGGACAGGACGTTCGAGCAGTACTTC	many	TRBV20-1	TRBJ2-7	TRBD1
CASSFVGSGSNQPQHF	TGTGCCAGCAGTTTTGTAGGGAGTGGGAGCAATCAGCCCCAGCATTTT	many	TRBV12-3/TRBV12-4	TRBJ1-5	-
CASIAGNTIYF	TGTGCCAGTATCGCCGGAAACACCATATATTTT	many	TRBV19	TRBJ1-3	-
CASSFGYYGYTF	TGTGCCAGCAGTTTTGGGTACTATGGCTACACCTTC	many	TRBV19	TRBJ1-2	-
CASSAGQRTEAFF	TGTGCCAGCAGCGCGGGGCAACGTACTGAAGCTTTCTTT	many	TRBV7-3	TRBJ1-1	-
CASTRRPPNTGELFF	TGTGCCAGCACCCGGAGGCCACCTAACACCGGGGAGCTGTTTTTT	-	TRBV12-3/TRBV12-4	TRBJ2-2	-